These 21 T cell receptor beta chains were all obtained from the same sample, sequenced in a study of regulatory T cells in long-lasting Graves disease. Arm-PCR of CDR3 regions and iRepertoire HTBI primers were the basis on which TCR beta libraries were built. TCRdb itself ran the multiplex PCR reads through MiXCR, one entry per CDR3 protein. Here the sample spans around 480,000 distinct CDR3 sequences, under 20% being singletons. The time point is: newly diagnosed GD, antithyroid drugs for less than 3 months. With RNA extracted from PBMCs as input, the TCR library was made. This sample also belongs to another study, concerning T cells in Graves' hyperthyroidism and ophthalmopathy.

The starting material was peripheral blood mononuclear cells (PBMCs), obtained at new diagnosis, from a patient treated with antithyroid drugs. These receptors all come from a man in his forties with Graves disease.

This clonotype has just a few counts. The J gene is TRBJ2-1, the V gene TRBV5-1, with TRBD1 matching over 8 bases. Per the germline V gene, CDR1 is SGHRS and CDR2 is YFSETQ. The CDR3 length is 15 residues. Trimming took 4 bases from V and 1 from J; bases not matched to a gene: 4. CDR3 DNA: TGCGCCAGCAGCGCGGGACAGGAATCCTACAATGAGCAGTTCTTC. It encodes CASSAGQESYNEQFF. The variable domain in full, completed from reference TRBV5-1 and TRBJ2-1, reads KAGVTQTPRYLIKTRGQQVTLSCSPISGHRSVSWYQQTPGQGLQFLFEYFSETQRNKGNFPGRFSGRQFSNSRSEMNVSTLELGDSALYLCASSAGQESYNEQFFGPGTRLTVL.

This clonotype was counted many times. The rearrangement joins TRBV28 to TRBJ2-7; TRBD2 aligns across 7 bases. Germline CDR1 is MDHEN and CDR2 is SYDVKM. V lost 3 bases to trimming and J lost 0 bases; unmatched junction nucleotides: 5. The CDR3 contains 15 residues. The CDR3 here is CASSFASGVSYEQYF. The CDR3 DNA sequence: TGTGCCAGCAGTTTTGCTAGCGGAGTCTCCTACGAGCAGTACTTC.

This clonotype showed up just a few times. J is TRBJ2-3 and V is TRBV10-2; D ambiguous. The CDR3 loop spans 14 amino acids. Germline V CDR1 and CDR2: WSHSY, SAAADI. Trimming stripped 7 bases from V and 1 base from J, with 12 bases between. The CDR3 sequence is CASTLMDRTDTQYF. The DNA for the CDR3 is TGCGCCAGCACCCTAATGGACCGCACAGATACGCAGTATTTT.

The rearrangement uses TRBV4-1 and TRBJ1-4; a weak D match, TRBD1 (6 bases). This CDR3 has 16 residues. Germline V gene lookup returns CDR1 MGHRA and CDR2 YSYEKL. V lost 3 bases and J 8 bases, leaving 19 bases between the germline ends. This CDR3 is CASSQPGGRPYEKLFF. DNA of the CDR3: TGCGCCAGCAGCCAGCCCGGGGGCCGTCCGTACGAAAAACTGTTTTTT.

This clonotype showed up just a few times. The DNA for the CDR3 is TGTGCCAGCAGACCTCTAGCGTCTGGGGAGCTGTTTTTT. Its translation: CASRPLASGELFF. V usage is TRBV7-9 and J usage is TRBJ2-2; tentative D call: TRBD2 (6 bases). V was pared by 6 bases and J by 8 bases, with 13 bases between. Germline V gene sequence: CDR1 SEHNR, CDR2 FQNEAQ (reference sequence). The CDR3 spans 13 residues.

This clonotype showed up just a few times. This chain joins TRBV28 and TRBJ1-4, with unresolved D. Germline CDR1 is MDHEN and CDR2 is SYDVKM. Trimming stripped 4 bases from V and 7 bases from J, with 7 bases between. The CDR3 loop spans 12 amino acids. The CDR3 loop is CASSSGVEKLFF. DNA for the CDR3: TGTGCCAGCAGTTCTGGGGTTGAAAAACTGTTTTTT.

The chain combines TRBV7-6 with TRBJ2-4, with 7 bases fitting TRBD2. The CDR3 is made up of 18 amino acids. J gave up 0 bases and V 1 base, and 9 bases lay outside the gene matches. Germline V CDR1 and CDR2: SGHVS, FNYEAQ. This CDR3 is CASSLGGGRGVAKNIQYF. In DNA, the CDR3 is TGTGCCAGCAGCTTAGGTGGCGGGAGAGGGGTAGCCAAAAACATTCAGTACTTC.

In its sample, this clonotype was seen many times. The V and J genes are TRBV28 and TRBJ2-3; possibly TRBD2 for D (5 bases). The CDR3 is 15 residues long. Germline CDR1 is MDHEN and CDR2 is SYDVKM. V was clipped by 7 bases and J by 1 base, with 15 bases between them. CDR3 coding DNA: TGTGCCAGCACACCCAGCGGTGAAGGCACAGATACGCAGTATTTT. Protein sequence: CASTPSGEGTDTQYF.

The chain couples TRBV19 to TRBJ2-1; perhaps TRBD1 as D (6 bases). Trimming took 0 bases from V and 4 from J, leaving 10 bases between them. Germline CDR1 LNHDA, CDR2 SQIVND (reference sequence). This CDR3 has 15 amino acids. The CDR3 region has the DNA TGTGCCAGTAGTATAGATACAGGGAAGTACAATGAGCAGTTCTTC. This gives the protein CASSIDTGKYNEQFF.

In its sample, this clonotype was seen many times. The rearrangement joins TRBV3-1 to TRBJ2-3; D not resolved. Deletions cut 0 bases from V and 0 bases from J, with 10 bases between. CDR1 and CDR2 (germline): LGHDT, YNNKEL (reference sequence). This CDR3 spans 16 amino acids. CDR3: CASSQDSPISTDTQYF. The CDR3 DNA sequence: TGTGCCAGCAGCCAAGATTCTCCGATAAGCACAGATACGCAGTATTTT.

J is TRBJ2-1 and V is TRBV18; D is undetermined. CDR3 length equals 13 residues. Germline CDR1 is KGHSH and CDR2 is LQKENI. Trimming left V 6 bases short and J 10 bases short, with 16 bases between. The CDR3 region has the DNA TGTGCCAGCTCCTCACATAAGGCGAGCGAGCAGTTCTTC. Translation gives CASSSHKASEQFF.

This clonotype has ten or more counts. This chain uses TRBV12-3 or TRBV12-4 with TRBJ2-1; D might be TRBD1 (6 bases). This CDR3 region has 16 residues. The V end lost 3 bases, the J end lost 6 bases, and 18 bases lay between the germline ends. CDR3 nucleotide sequence: TGTGCCAGCAGTTTCCAGACAGGCCACTCTTCCAATGAGCAGTTCTTC. This translates into CASSFQTGHSSNEQFF.

The chain is built from TRBV20-1 and TRBJ1-5; 10 nucleotides align to TRBD1. The CDR3 runs to 16 residues. The germline gives CDR1 DFQATT, CDR2 SNEGSKA (reference sequence). Losses at the gene ends were 6 bases for V and 2 bases for J; bases not matched to a gene: 10. The CDR3 is CSASDRGFYGNQPQHF. In DNA, the CDR3 is TGCAGTGCCTCGGACAGGGGGTTTTATGGCAATCAGCCCCAGCATTTT.

This clonotype was counted at least ten times. This chain joins TRBV2 and TRBJ2-7; 13 bases line up with TRBD2. CDR1 SNHLY and CDR2 FYNNEI come from the germline V gene. J gave up 3 bases and V 5 bases, and 7 bases lay outside the gene matches. The CDR3 is 16 amino acids. The CDR3 protein is CASSITSGRALYEQYF. DNA of the CDR3: TGTGCCAGCAGTATAACTAGCGGGAGGGCCCTCTACGAGCAGTACTTC.

This clonotype has ten or more counts. This chain's CDR3 is CASSAKAGEFYEQYF. In DNA form, the CDR3 reads TGTGCCAGCTCGGCCAAAGCGGGAGAGTTCTACGAGCAGTACTTC. The chain couples TRBV18 to TRBJ2-7; 8 positions match TRBD2. From germline, CDR1 is KGHSH and CDR2 LQKENI. The CDR3 covers 15 residues. V was clipped by 6 bases and J by 3 bases; unmatched bases: 10.

This chain uses TRBV29-1 with TRBJ1-3; weak D call: TRBD1 (5 bases). V lost 6 bases and J lost 4, with 10 bases in between. The CDR3 has 12 residues. Germline loops: CDR1 SQVTM, CDR2 ANQGSEA. The CDR3 spells CSVDAGGNTIYF. DNA for the CDR3: TGCAGCGTGGACGCAGGGGGAAACACCATATATTTT.

Many counts were recorded for this clonotype. The chain links TRBV30 to TRBJ2-3; possibly TRBD1 for D (5 bases). Germline CDR1 and CDR2: GTSNPN and SVGIG (reference sequence). The CDR3 contains 12 residues. V was clipped by 2 bases and J by 6 bases, with 9 bases between them. CDR3 region: CAWSPQGDTQYF. CDR3 sequence (DNA): TGTGCCTGGAGTCCCCAGGGTGATACGCAGTATTTT.

Concerning this clonotype: This may stem from a read error, because a much larger clone lies one nucleotide away. The V call is TRBV28, the J call TRBJ2-1; 14 nucleotides align to TRBD2. J was trimmed by 2 bases and V by 6 bases; bases with no gene match: 0. This CDR3 is built from 15 residues. Germline CDR1 and CDR2: MDHEN and SYDVKM. Here the CDR3 reads CASRTSGRAYNEQFF. The CDR3 DNA reads TGTGCCAGCAGGACTAGCGGGAGGGCCTACAATGAGCAGTTCTTC.

This clonotype was picked up many times. V is TRBV7-9 and J is TRBJ2-7, with 8 bases lining up with TRBD1. CDR1 and CDR2 (germline): SEHNR, FQNEAQ (reference sequence). With V trimmed by 5 bases and J by 2 bases, 5 bases remained unmatched. CDR3 length equals 14 residues. CDR3 region: CASSPGGAAYEQYF. CDR3 in DNA: TGTGCCAGCAGCCCAGGGGGCGCAGCCTACGAGCAGTACTTC. Based on the CDR3 plus reference TRBV7-9 and TRBJ2-7, the full variable domain is DTGVSQNPRHKITKRGQNVTFRCDPISEHNRLYWYRQTLGQGPEFLTYFQNEAQLEKSRLLSDRFSAERPKGSFSTLEIQRTEQGDSAMYLCASSPGGAAYEQYFGPGTRLTVT.

The sample holds many counts of this clonotype. The chain links TRBV3-1 to TRBJ2-1, with D possibly TRBD1 on 6 matching bases. The CDR3 length is 16 residues. Trimming removed 1 base from V and 3 bases from J, with 13 bases in between. The germline V gene encodes CDR1 LGHDT and CDR2 YNNKEL (reference sequence). The CDR3 loop is CASSQGQGKGYNEQFF. CDR3 in DNA: TGTGCCAGCAGCCAAGGTCAGGGGAAAGGCTACAATGAGCAGTTCTTC.

This clonotype was seen at least ten times. This chain joins TRBV28 and TRBJ2-1, with TRBD1 matching 10 bases. The CDR3 contains 15 residues. The germline gives CDR1 MDHEN, CDR2 SYDVKM. V shed 1 base and J 6 bases; nucleotides not matched to a gene: 3. CDR3 sequence: CASSLYWTGGNEQFF. CDR3 DNA sequence: TGTGCCAGCAGTTTATATTGGACAGGGGGCAATGAGCAGTTCTTC.